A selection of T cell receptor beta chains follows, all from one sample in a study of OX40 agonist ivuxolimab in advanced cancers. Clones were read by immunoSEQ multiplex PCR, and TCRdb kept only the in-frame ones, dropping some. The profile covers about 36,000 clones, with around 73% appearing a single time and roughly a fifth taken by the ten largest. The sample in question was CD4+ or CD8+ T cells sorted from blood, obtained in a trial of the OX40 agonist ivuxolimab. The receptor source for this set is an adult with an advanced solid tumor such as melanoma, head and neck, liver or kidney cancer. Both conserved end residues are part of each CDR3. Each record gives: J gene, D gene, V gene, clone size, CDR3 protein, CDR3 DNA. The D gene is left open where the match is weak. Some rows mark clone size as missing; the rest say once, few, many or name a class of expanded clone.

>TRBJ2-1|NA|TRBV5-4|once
CASSGSGRYNEQFF
TGTGCCAGCAGCGGTTCGGGACGGTACAATGAGCAGTTCTTC
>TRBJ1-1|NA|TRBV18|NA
CASSPITGNTEAFF
TGTGCCAGCTCACCAATTACAGGGAACACTGAAGCTTTCTTT
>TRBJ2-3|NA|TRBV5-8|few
CASSLNGDPSDTQYF
TGTGCCAGCAGCTTGAACGGGGATCCATCAGATACGCAGTATTTT
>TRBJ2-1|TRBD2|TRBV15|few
CATSRASGRLDEQFF
TGTGCCACCAGCAGAGCTAGCGGGAGGTTGGATGAGCAGTTCTTC
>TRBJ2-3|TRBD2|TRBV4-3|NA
CASSQEPASGFTDTQYF
TGCGCCAGCAGCCAAGAGCCGGCTAGCGGGTTCACAGATACGCAGTATTTT
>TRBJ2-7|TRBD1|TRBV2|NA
CASRDREVSEQYF
TGTGCCAGCAGGGACAGGGAAGTGAGTGAGCAGTACTTC
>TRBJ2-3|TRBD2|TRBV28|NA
CASSSGLAETDTQYF
TGTGCCAGCAGTTCAGGACTAGCGGAGACAGATACGCAGTATTTT
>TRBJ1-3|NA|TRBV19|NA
CASSIDSNSGNTIYF
TGTGCCAGTAGCATTGACAGCAACTCTGGAAACACCATATATTTT
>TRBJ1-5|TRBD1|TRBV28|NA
CATINRGRGGNQPQHF
TGTGCCACCATCAACAGGGGGCGGGGGGGCAATCAGCCCCAGCATTTT
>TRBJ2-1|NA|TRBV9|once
CASSTGYNEQFF
TGTGCCAGCAGCACAGGTTACAATGAGCAGTTCTTC
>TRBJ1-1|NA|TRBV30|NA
CAWTFLNTEAFF
TGTGCCTGGACATTTCTGAACACTGAAGCTTTCTTT
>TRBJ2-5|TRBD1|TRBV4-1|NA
CASSRKGGGQAQETQYF
TGCGCCAGCAGCCGCAAAGGTGGGGGACAGGCTCAAGAGACCCAGTACTTC
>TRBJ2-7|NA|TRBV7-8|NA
CASSLGGRGLGNEQYF
TGTGCCAGCAGCTTAGGTGGAAGGGGTCTGGGGAACGAGCAGTACTTC
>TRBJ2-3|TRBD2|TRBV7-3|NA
CASSQGAGGYTDTQYF
TGTGCCAGCAGCCAGGGAGCGGGAGGCTACACAGATACGCAGTATTTT